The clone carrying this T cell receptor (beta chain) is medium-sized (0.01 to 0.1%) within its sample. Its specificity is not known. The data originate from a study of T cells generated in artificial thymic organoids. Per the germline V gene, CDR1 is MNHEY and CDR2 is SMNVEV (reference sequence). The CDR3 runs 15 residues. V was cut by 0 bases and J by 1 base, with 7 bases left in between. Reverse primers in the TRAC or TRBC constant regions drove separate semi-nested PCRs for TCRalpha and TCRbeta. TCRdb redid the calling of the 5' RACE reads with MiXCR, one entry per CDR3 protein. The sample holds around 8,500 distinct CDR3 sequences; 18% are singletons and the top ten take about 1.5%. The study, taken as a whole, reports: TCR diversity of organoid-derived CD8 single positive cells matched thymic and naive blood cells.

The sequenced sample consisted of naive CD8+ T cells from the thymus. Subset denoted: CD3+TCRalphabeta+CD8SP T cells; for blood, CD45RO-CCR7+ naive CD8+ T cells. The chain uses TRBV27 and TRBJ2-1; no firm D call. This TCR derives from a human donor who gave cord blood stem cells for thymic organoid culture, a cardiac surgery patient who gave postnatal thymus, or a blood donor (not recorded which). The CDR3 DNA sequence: TGTGCCAGCAGTTTATCGGCGGAGTCCTACAATGAGCAGTTCTTC. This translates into CASSLSAESYNEQFF.